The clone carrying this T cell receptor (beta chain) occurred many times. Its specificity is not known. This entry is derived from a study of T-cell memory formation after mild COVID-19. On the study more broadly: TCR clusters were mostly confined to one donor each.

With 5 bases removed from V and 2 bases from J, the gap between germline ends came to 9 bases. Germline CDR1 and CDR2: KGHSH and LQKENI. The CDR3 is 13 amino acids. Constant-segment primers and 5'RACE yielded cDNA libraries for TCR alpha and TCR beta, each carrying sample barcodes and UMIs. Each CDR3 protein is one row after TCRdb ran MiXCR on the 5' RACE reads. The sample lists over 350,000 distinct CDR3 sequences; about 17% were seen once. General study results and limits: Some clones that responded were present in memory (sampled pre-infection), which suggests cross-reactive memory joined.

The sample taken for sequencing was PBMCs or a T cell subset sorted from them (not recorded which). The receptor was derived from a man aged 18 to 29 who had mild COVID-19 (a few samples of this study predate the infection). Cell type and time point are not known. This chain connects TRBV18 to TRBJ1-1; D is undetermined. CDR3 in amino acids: CASSSQANTEAFF. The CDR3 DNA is TGTGCCAGCTCATCCCAGGCCAACACTGAAGCTTTCTTT.